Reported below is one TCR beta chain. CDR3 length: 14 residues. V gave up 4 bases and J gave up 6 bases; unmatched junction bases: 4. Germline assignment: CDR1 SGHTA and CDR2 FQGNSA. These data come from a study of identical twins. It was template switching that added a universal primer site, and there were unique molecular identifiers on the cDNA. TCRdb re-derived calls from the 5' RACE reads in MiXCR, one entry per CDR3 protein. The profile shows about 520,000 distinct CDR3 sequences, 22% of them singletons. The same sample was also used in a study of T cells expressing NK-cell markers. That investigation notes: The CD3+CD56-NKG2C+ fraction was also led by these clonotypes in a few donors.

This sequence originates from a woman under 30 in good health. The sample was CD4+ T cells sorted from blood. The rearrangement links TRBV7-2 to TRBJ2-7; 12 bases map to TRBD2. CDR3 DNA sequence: TGTGCCAGCAGCTGTGGGACTAGCGGGTGCGAGCAGTACTTC. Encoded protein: CASSCGTSGCEQYF.